This T cell receptor beta chain originates from a study of identical twins. General study points: Carriage of fewer insertions was seen in abundant cord blood beta clonotypes, whereas memory repertoires showed none. Twins' surplus sharing was weaker for beta out-of-frame sequences.

Each donor was a healthy Caucasian. After template switching added a universal primer site, the resulting cDNA carried unique molecular identifiers. From the 5' RACE reads, TCRdb called clonotypes with MiXCR, one entry per CDR3 protein. Among hundreds of thousands of distinct CDR3 sequences listed, roughly an eighth were seen once. This clonotype was counted many times. Antigen: not known. Separately, the same data were catalogued under a study of yellow fever vaccine responses in identical twins.

Input material: PBMCs. This TCR was sampled from a woman between 18 and 30 years old in good health.

The CDR3 region has the DNA TGCAGTGCTAGGCTATCCGGGAACACCATATATTTT. This sequence encodes CSARLSGNTIYF. The rearrangement links TRBV20-1 to TRBJ1-3, with no clear D. Germline CDR1 reads DFQATT; CDR2 reads SNEGSKA (reference sequence). The CDR3 has 12 residues. With 3 bases removed from V and 7 bases from J, the gap between germline ends came to 10 bases.